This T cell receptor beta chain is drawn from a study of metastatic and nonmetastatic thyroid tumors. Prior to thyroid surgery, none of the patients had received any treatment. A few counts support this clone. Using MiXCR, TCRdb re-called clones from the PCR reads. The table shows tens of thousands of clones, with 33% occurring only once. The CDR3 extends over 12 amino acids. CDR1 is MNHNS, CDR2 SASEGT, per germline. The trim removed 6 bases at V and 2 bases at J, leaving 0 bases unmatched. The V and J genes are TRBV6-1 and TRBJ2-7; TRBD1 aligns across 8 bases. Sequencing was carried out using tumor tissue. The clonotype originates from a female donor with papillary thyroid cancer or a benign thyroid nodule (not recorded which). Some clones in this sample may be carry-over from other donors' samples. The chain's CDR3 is CASRTGAYEQYF. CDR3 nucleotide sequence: TGTGCCAGCAGGACAGGGGCCTACGAGCAGTACTTC.